This entry lists 12 T cell receptor beta chains sequenced from one sample in a study of identical twins (dated by TCRdb to about 2016). Library preparation was by 5' RACE. Sequenced using an Illumina HiSeq 2000. TCRdb reprocessing: public reads trimmed at Q25 with fastp, clones called with MiXCR, in-frame beta chains kept. Rows with a matching CDR3 protein are joined into one entry that keeps the most common DNA and genes. The sample records 1.5 million to 2 million distinct CDR3 sequences, roughly a third of which are singletons. The ten largest account for over 0.25% of the sample. Specimen: cord blood. The receptors shown here come from a newborn girl in good health.

V is TRBV27 and J is TRBJ2-5; TRBD2 matches at 9 bases. The better agreement between TRBJ2-7 and the DNA end casts doubt on the J call. The germline CDR1 and CDR2 sequences are MNHEY and SMNVEV (reference sequence). CDR3 length: 14 amino acids. The CDR3 DNA reads as TGTGCCAGCGGGGGCGGGGGGGCCTTCCGCGAGCAGTACTTC. It codes for CASGGGGAFREQYF.

The rearrangement links TRBV19 to TRBJ2-2; D gene ambiguous. The germline V and J ends were trimmed by 10 bases and 2 bases, with 20 bases remaining between them. The CDR3 consists of 16 residues. Germline V gene sequence: CDR1 LNHDA, CDR2 SQIVND (reference sequence). CDR3 sequence: CATRPRPGHNTGELFF. As DNA, the CDR3 is TGTGCCACCCGACCGCGACCGGGCCATAACACCGGGGAGCTGTTTTTT.

The V gene is TRBV19, the J gene TRBJ1-2; TRBD1 matches at 9 bases. The V gene end was trimmed by 0 bases and the J gene end by 2 bases; junction bases not matched to a gene: 10. The CDR3 contains 18 residues. Germline V gene lookup returns CDR1 LNHDA and CDR2 SQIVND (reference sequence). For the CDR3, the DNA is TGTGCCAGTAGTATAGATCCCCGTGGGACAGGGTACAACTATGGCTACACCTTC. Translation: CASSIDPRGTGYNYGYTF.

This clonotype has a handful of counts. This chain uses TRBV4-1 with TRBJ1-5; D is possibly TRBD1 (6 bases). This CDR3 region has 18 residues. The germline V and J ends were trimmed by 3 bases and 4 bases, with 22 bases remaining between them. Per germline, CDR1 MGHRA and CDR2 YSYEKL. The CDR3 DNA reads as TGCGCCAGCAGCCACTTCGTAAAGACGGGGGCAAGGAATCAGCCCCAGCATTTT. As protein: CASSHFVKTGARNQPQHF.

The chain has TRBV29-1 and TRBJ1-1; perhaps TRBD1 as D (6 bases). Trimming removed 5 bases from V and 2 bases from J, with 12 bases in between. The CDR3 has 13 residues. Germline V gene data show CDR1 as SQVTM and CDR2 as ANQGSEA. The CDR3 DNA reads TGCAGCGTTCGCGGGGGCCCCAACACTGAAGCTTTCTTT. This encodes CSVRGGPNTEAFF.

This clonotype came up a few times. V usage is TRBV6-6 and J usage is TRBJ1-1; the D gene is possibly TRBD1 (5 bases). V lost 6 bases and J lost 3, with 14 bases in between. The CDR3 is 14 residues long. Germline CDR1 and CDR2: MNHNY and SVGAGI (reference sequence). Written as DNA, the CDR3 is TGTGCCAGCAGCCCTAGGGACGGATACACTGAAGCTTTCTTT. It yields the protein CASSPRDGYTEAFF.

The chain joins TRBV9 to TRBJ1-2; a weak D match, TRBD1 (5 bases). The germline V gene encodes CDR1 SGDLS and CDR2 YYNGEE. The CDR3 runs to 15 residues. V lost 3 bases and J lost 0, with 12 bases in between. CDR3 in amino acids: CASSGGRGANYGYTF. CDR3 nucleotide sequence: TGTGCCAGCAGCGGTGGACGGGGGGCTAACTATGGCTACACCTTC.

The chain is built from TRBV3-1 and TRBJ2-7; the D is unclear. The CDR3 runs to 13 residues. Germline CDR1 is LGHDT and CDR2 is YNNKEL (reference sequence). Trimming removed 3 bases from V and 0 bases from J, with 6 bases in between. The CDR3 DNA reads TGTGCCAGCAGCCACACCTACTCCTACGAGCAGTACTTC. Translated: CASSHTYSYEQYF.

The rearrangement joins TRBV20-1 to TRBJ2-1; D is unclear. CDR1 is DFQATT and CDR2 is SNEGSKA in the germline V gene (reference sequence). Trimming stripped 3 bases from V and 0 bases from J, with 9 bases between. The CDR3 runs 14 residues. Written as DNA, the CDR3 is TGCAGTGCTAGTACGGCCATCTCCTACAATGAGCAGTTCTTC. This codes for CSASTAISYNEQFF.

V gene TRBV5-1 combines with J gene TRBJ1-4, with D perhaps matching TRBD1 (5 bases). With 4 bases removed from V and 5 bases from J, the gap between germline ends came to 15 bases. The CDR3 contains 15 residues. Germline CDR1 SGHRS, CDR2 YFSETQ. The CDR3: CASSPNGGYNEKLFF. CDR3 coding DNA: TGCGCCAGCAGCCCTAACGGGGGGTACAATGAAAAACTGTTTTTT.

This clonotype occurred a few times. The chain combines TRBV2 with TRBJ2-3; D remains unclear. The CDR3 contains 14 residues. The V and J ends lost 3 bases and 2 bases respectively, with 9 bases between them. Germline V gives CDR1 SNHLY, CDR2 FYNNEI. The CDR3 region is CASSDPGPTDTQYF. DNA of the CDR3: TGTGCCAGCAGTGATCCCGGTCCCACAGATACGCAGTATTTT.

The V and J genes are TRBV4-1 and TRBJ1-2, with a possible D match to TRBD1 (5 bases). The CDR3 has 15 amino acids. In germline, CDR1 is MGHRA, CDR2 YSYEKL. Trimming shortened V by 5 bases and J by 1 base, and 14 bases separated the two germline ends. DNA of the CDR3: TGCGCCAGCAGCACCCGTCCGGACATTAACTATGGCTACACCTTC. Its translation is CASSTRPDINYGYTF.